A selection of T cell receptor beta chains follows, all from one sample in a study of T-cell memory formation after mild COVID-19. TCRdb analysed the 5' RACE reads with MiXCR anew, one entry per CDR3 protein. The table shows approximately 400,000 distinct CDR3 sequences, with about 24% occurring only once. The sample was PBMCs or a T cell subset sorted from them (not recorded which). The receptors were gathered from an adult woman who had mild COVID-19 (a few samples of this study predate the infection). Cell type and time point are not known. Each CDR3 is given with its conserved first and last residue. A D gene is named only where the DNA matches it firmly. Clone size is not always given. Where it is, it says once, few, many or a class for expanded clones.

j_gene	d_gene	v_gene	abundance	CDR3nt	CDR3aa
TRBJ2-5	TRBD2	TRBV3-1	few	TGTGCCAGCAGCCAAGATGGAAGCGGGAAAGAGACCCAGTACTTC	CASSQDGSGKETQYF
TRBJ1-4	-	TRBV7-6	-	TGTGCCAGCAGCTCCCTCTCCGTGGGGACTAATGAAAAACTGTTTTTT	CASSSLSVGTNEKLFF
TRBJ2-1	-	TRBV7-2	few	TGTGCCAGCAGCTTAGGAATTAGGAGGAATGAGCAGTTCTTC	CASSLGIRRNEQFF
TRBJ2-7	-	TRBV29-1	-	TGCAGCGCGCGGGACTCAGTCTACGAGCAGTACTTC	CSARDSVYEQYF
TRBJ2-2	TRBD1	TRBV4-2	-	TGTGCCAGCAGCCAGGGACAGGGTAACGGGGAGCTGTTTTTT	CASSQGQGNGELFF
TRBJ2-3	TRBD2	TRBV6-6	-	TGTGCCAGCAGTTACTTATGGCGGGGGGAGAGCACAGATACGCAGTATTTT	CASSYLWRGESTDTQYF
TRBJ1-2	-	TRBV4-2	-	TGTGCCAGCAGCCAAGGGCAGTCTAACTATGGCTACACCTTC	CASSQGQSNYGYTF
TRBJ2-7	-	TRBV6-2/TRBV6-3	few	TGTGCCAGCAGAGAGATCCTCTACGAGCAGTACTTC	CASREILYEQYF
TRBJ1-4	TRBD1	TRBV7-6	-	TGTGCCAGCAGCTCTCTACCGGGACAGGGGATGTTCGCAACTAATGAAAAACTGTTTTTT	CASSSLPGQGMFATNEKLFF
TRBJ2-1	-	TRBV20-1	few	TGCAGTGCTAGAGATCCAGCGCAATCCTACAATGAGCAGTTCTTC	CSARDPAQSYNEQFF
TRBJ2-3	-	TRBV6-6	few	TGTGCCAGCTATATCCGGCCGGGCACAGATACGCAGTATTTT	CASYIRPGTDTQYF
TRBJ1-5	-	TRBV7-2	-	TGTGCCAGCAGCTTGACGAGGGGATATAGCAATCAGCCCCAGCATTTT	CASSLTRGYSNQPQHF
TRBJ2-3	TRBD2	TRBV25-1	few	TGTGCCAGCAGTGAATTTGGGCGGGGGGGTTTCACAGATACGCAGTATTTT	CASSEFGRGGFTDTQYF
TRBJ2-2	-	TRBV24-1	few	TGTGCCACCAGTGATTCGGGGGCCCACACCGGGGAGCTGTTTTTT	CATSDSGAHTGELFF
TRBJ1-5	-	TRBV2	few	TGTGCCAGCAGTGATACTTACTTAAATCAGCCCCAGCATTTT	CASSDTYLNQPQHF
TRBJ2-7	TRBD1	TRBV5-6	-	TGTGCCAGCAGCTTTTTCGGTACGGGACAGATCTACGAGCAGTACTTC	CASSFFGTGQIYEQYF
TRBJ2-1	-	TRBV7-9	-	TGTGCCAGCAGCTTAGGCAGCTTCTACAATGAGCAGTTCTTC	CASSLGSFYNEQFF
TRBJ1-1	-	TRBV7-9	-	TGTGCCAGCAGCCCTACTGTGTCCCTGAACACTGAAGCTTTCTTT	CASSPTVSLNTEAFF
TRBJ2-1	TRBD2	TRBV4-2	-	TGTGCCAGCAGCCAGTCGGGGACTAGTCGGGACAATGAGCAGTTCTTC	CASSQSGTSRDNEQFF
TRBJ2-7	TRBD1	TRBV20-1	-	TGCAGTGCTCACCGGGACAGGGGGCGTGAGCAGTACTTC	CSAHRDRGREQYF
TRBJ1-5	-	TRBV21-1	-	TGTGCCAGCAGCCCGCCCTGGACAGGCACATGGCAGCCCCAGCATTTT	CASSPPWTGTWQPQHF
TRBJ2-7	TRBD1	TRBV6-2/TRBV6-3	many	TGTGCCAGCAGTCCGGACAGGGGGCTCGACGAGCAGTACTTC	CASSPDRGLDEQYF
TRBJ2-7	TRBD2	TRBV20-1	-	TGCAGTGCTCCCAGCGGGAGCTACGAGCAGTACTTC	CSAPSGSYEQYF
TRBJ2-5	TRBD2	TRBV24-1	few	TGTGCCACCAGTGGTTGGGGCCCAGCGGGAGGGCCGGAGACCCAGTACTTC	CATSGWGPAGGPETQYF
TRBJ2-2	TRBD1	TRBV12-3/TRBV12-4	-	TGTGCCAGCACCTTGGGGGACAGGGTCACCGGGGAGCTGTTTTTT	CASTLGDRVTGELFF
TRBJ2-3	TRBD2	TRBV20-1	-	TGCAGTGCTAGAAAGCAAGGGACTACCACTAGCACAGATACGCAGTATTTT	CSARKQGTTTSTDTQYF
TRBJ2-1	TRBD2	TRBV20-1	-	TGCAGTGCTCTTAAACTAGCGGGAGGGCCCAATGAGCAGTTCTTC	CSALKLAGGPNEQFF
TRBJ1-6	-	TRBV20-1	few	TGCAGTGCTAGATCCCCCGCGAATTCACCCCTCCACTTT	CSARSPANSPLHF
TRBJ1-5	TRBD1	TRBV6-2/TRBV6-3	many	TGTGCCAGCACCAAGGGGGACAGGGCTGGCAATCAGCCCCAGCATTTT	CASTKGDRAGNQPQHF
TRBJ2-1	TRBD1	TRBV7-8	few	TGTGCCAGCAGCTTGGTGGGACAGGGGGGCTCCTACAATGAGCAGTTCTTC	CASSLVGQGGSYNEQFF
TRBJ2-7	-	TRBV10-3	few	TGTGCCATCAGTGAGGACAGTACCTACGAGCAGTACTTC	CAISEDSTYEQYF
TRBJ2-1	-	TRBV14	-	TGTGCCAGCAGCCAAGAATCGGCAGTCTCCTACAATGAGCAGTTCTTC	CASSQESAVSYNEQFF
TRBJ2-7	-	TRBV5-6	few	TGTGCCAGCAGCTTGGCCGTTAGCGACTCCTACGAGCAGTACTTC	CASSLAVSDSYEQYF
TRBJ2-7	-	TRBV27	-	TGTGCCAGCAGAGGGGCGGCCCGCTACGAGCAGTACTTC	CASRGAARYEQYF
TRBJ2-2	-	TRBV29-1	few	TGCAGCGTTGATCGGGGGTCGTACACCGGGGAGCTGTTTTTT	CSVDRGSYTGELFF
TRBJ2-5	-	TRBV30	few	TGTGCCTGGGCCCTAGGAGAGACCCAGTACTTC	CAWALGETQYF
TRBJ2-1	-	TRBV18	-	TGTGCCAGCTCACCGAGCCACTCCTACAATGAGCAGTTCTTC	CASSPSHSYNEQFF
TRBJ1-2	TRBD1	TRBV20-1	-	TGCAGTGCTAGAGGAGGGGACAGGGGTAGAGGCTACACCTTC	CSARGGDRGRGYTF
TRBJ2-5	TRBD2	TRBV7-2	few	TGTGCCAGCAGCTCGGGAGGGCCGCAGACCCAGTACTTC	CASSSGGPQTQYF
TRBJ1-1	-	TRBV6-5	-	TGTGCCAGCAGTTACTCGGGGGGCGGCTCAACTGAAGCTTTCTTT	CASSYSGGGSTEAFF
TRBJ2-5	-	TRBV21-1	-	TGTGCCAGCAGCAAAGTCCCACAGGGCGGAGAGACCCAGTACTTC	CASSKVPQGGETQYF
TRBJ1-4	-	TRBV24-1	-	TGTGCCACCAGGGAGAGACAATTGTTTTTT	CATRERQLFF
TRBJ2-5	TRBD1	TRBV10-3	-	TGTGCCATCAGTACAGGGGTCCAAGAGACCCAGTACTTC	CAISTGVQETQYF
TRBJ2-2	-	TRBV19	-	TGTGCCAGTAGTATGAAGCGGCCGGGAACCGGGGAGCTGTTTTTT	CASSMKRPGTGELFF
TRBJ1-1	TRBD1	TRBV12-3/TRBV12-4	once	TGTGCCAGCAGTTTGCCCAAGGGACAGCTTAACACTGAAGCTTTCTTT	CASSLPKGQLNTEAFF
TRBJ2-1	TRBD1	TRBV24-1	many	TGTGCCACCAGCCTGGACAGGGCTCACAATGAGCAGTTCTTC	CATSLDRAHNEQFF
TRBJ2-1	-	TRBV5-1	-	TGCGCCAGCAGCCGCCCAGCGAATGAGCAGTTCTTC	CASSRPANEQFF
TRBJ2-1	TRBD2	TRBV7-2	-	TGTGCCAGCAGCCCTCGGGGGGCCTACAATGAGCAGTTCTTC	CASSPRGAYNEQFF
TRBJ2-1	-	TRBV12-3/TRBV12-4	-	TGTGCCAGCAGTTTTAGTAGCGGTCCACAGTTCTTC	CASSFSSGPQFF
TRBJ1-6	-	TRBV20-1	-	TGCAGTGCTAGAGACAGGGACTTTTCACCCCTCCACTTT	CSARDRDFSPLHF